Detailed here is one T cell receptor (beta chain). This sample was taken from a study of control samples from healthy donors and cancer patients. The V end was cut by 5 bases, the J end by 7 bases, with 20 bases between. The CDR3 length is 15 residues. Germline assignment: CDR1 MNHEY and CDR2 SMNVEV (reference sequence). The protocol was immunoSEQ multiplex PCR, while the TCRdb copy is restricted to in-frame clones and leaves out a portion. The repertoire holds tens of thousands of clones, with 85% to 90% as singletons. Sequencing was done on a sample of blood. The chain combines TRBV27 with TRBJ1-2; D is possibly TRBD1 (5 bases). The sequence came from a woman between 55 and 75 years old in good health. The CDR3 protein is CASSRSGPQSGGYTF. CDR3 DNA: TGTGCCAGCAGTCGCTCGGGACCCCAAAGTGGTGGCTACACCTTC.